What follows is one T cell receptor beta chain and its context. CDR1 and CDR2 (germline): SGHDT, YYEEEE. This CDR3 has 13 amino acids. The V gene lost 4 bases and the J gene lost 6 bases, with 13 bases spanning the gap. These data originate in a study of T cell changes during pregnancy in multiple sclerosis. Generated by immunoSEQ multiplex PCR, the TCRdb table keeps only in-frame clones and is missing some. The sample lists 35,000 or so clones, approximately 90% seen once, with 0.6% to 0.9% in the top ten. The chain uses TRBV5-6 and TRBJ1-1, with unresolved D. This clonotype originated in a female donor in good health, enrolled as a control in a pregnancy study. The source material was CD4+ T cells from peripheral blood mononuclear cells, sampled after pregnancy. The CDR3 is CASSPPGSAEAFF. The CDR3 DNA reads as TGTGCCAGCAGCCCCCCCGGGTCCGCTGAAGCTTTCTTT.